This T cell receptor (beta chain) was recovered during a study of cytomegalovirus exposure and HLA in healthy donors. At the level of the study: Clustering assigned 70% to 90% of the approximately 400 genotyped donors to the Caucasian-associated ancestry cluster.

PCR employed 60 Vbeta and 13 Jbeta primers. Assay: immunoSEQ multiplex PCR; the TCRdb copy retains only in-frame clones and omits some. This sample has roughly 250,000 clones, with about 75% found just once. The study, taken as a whole, reports: Later analysis associated a missense DCLRE1C variant with TCR beta V- and J-gene trimming. Cytomegalovirus status was reportedly diagnosed by the classifier with high sensitivity and specificity. Later findings reportedly placed an Asian-associated ancestry cluster below the roughly 700-donor mean for N-insertions.

Germline values: CDR1 SGHTA, CDR2 FQGTGA. The CDR3 contains 16 residues. V lost 1 base, J lost 2 bases, and 15 bases lay in between. Notes on this clone: Its antigen is not identified.

This rearrangement joins TRBV7-3 to TRBJ2-7; D may be TRBD2 (7 bases). The sample taken for sequencing was PBMCs. This sequence originates from a female donor in good health and CMV-seronegative. The CDR3 here is CASSLSGGLVPYEQYF. CDR3 in DNA: TGTGCCAGCAGCTTAAGCGGGGGCCTGGTCCCCTACGAGCAGTACTTC. Filled out from reference TRBV7-3 and TRBJ2-7, the complete variable domain reads GAGVSQTPSNKVTEKGKYVELRCDPISGHTALYWYRQSLGQGPEFLIYFQGTGAADDSGLPNDRFFAVRPEGSVSTLKIQRTERGDSAVYLCASSLSGGLVPYEQYFGPGTRLTVT.